A single sample is the source of the 17 T cell receptor beta chains below, sequenced in a study of cytomegalovirus exposure and HLA in healthy donors. Amplification used 60 Vbeta primers and 13 Jbeta primers. The table came from immunoSEQ multiplex PCR; TCRdb's copy has only in-frame clones and leaves some out. In the table there are 100,000 to 150,000 clones, over 65% of which are singletons. The sample consisted of PBMCs. These receptors originate from a man between 40 and 49 years old in good health and CMV-seropositive.

This sequence joins TRBV19 and TRBJ1-1; D is perhaps TRBD1 (5 bases). This CDR3 contains 17 residues. CDR1 is LNHDA and CDR2 is SQIVND in the germline V gene (reference sequence). The V end was cut by 2 bases, the J end by 4 bases, with 20 bases between. The CDR3 is CASSISSPTLGGTEAFF. The CDR3 nucleotides are TGTGCCAGTAGTATATCTAGCCCAACCCTCGGGGGCACTGAAGCTTTCTTT.

V gene TRBV5-1 combines with J gene TRBJ1-1; D perhaps matches TRBD1 (5 bases). V was trimmed by 4 bases and J by 1 base, leaving 14 bases between them. The CDR3 is 15 residues long. Germline values: CDR1 SGHRS, CDR2 YFSETQ. The CDR3 sequence: CASSVETVENTEAFF. The CDR3 nucleotides are TGCGCCAGCAGCGTGGAGACAGTCGAGAACACTGAAGCTTTCTTT.

The V gene is TRBV5-1, the J gene TRBJ1-5, with TRBD1 matching 7 bases. The CDR3 spans 14 residues. V gave up 4 bases and J gave up 1 base; unmatched junction bases: 2. Germline loops: CDR1 SGHRS, CDR2 YFSETQ. CDR3 nucleotide sequence: TGCGCCAGCAGCCCGACAGGGAGCAATCAGCCCCAGCATTTT. It codes for CASSPTGSNQPQHF.

The chain couples TRBV9 to TRBJ2-7; weak D call: TRBD1 (6 bases). V was pared by 4 bases and J by 7 bases, with 12 bases between. The CDR3 spans 12 residues. The germline CDR1 and CDR2 sequences are SGDLS and YYNGEE. For the CDR3, the DNA is TGTGCCAGCAGCCCGCGACAGGATGAGCAGTACTTC. Its translation: CASSPRQDEQYF. Filled out from reference TRBV9 and TRBJ2-7, the complete variable domain reads DSGVTQTPKHLITATGQRVTLRCSPRSGDLSVYWYQQSLDQGLQFLIQYYNGEERAKGNILERFSAQQFPDLHSELNLSSLELGDSALYFCASSPRQDEQYFGPGTRLTVT.

The chain combines TRBV11-3 with TRBJ1-2; TRBD1 agrees at 7 bases. Germline CDR1 and CDR2: SGHNT and YENEEA. The CDR3 contains 13 residues. V shed 1 base, J shed 8 bases, and the junction held 4 bases outside the gene matches. DNA of the CDR3: TGTGCCAGCAGCTTAGGAGGGGGCAACGGCTACACCTTC. Translating it yields CASSLGGGNGYTF.

The chain links TRBV27 to TRBJ2-1, with 9 bases aligning to TRBD2. CDR1 MNHEY and CDR2 SMNVEV come from the germline V gene (reference sequence). This CDR3 is 15 amino acids long. J gave up 5 bases and V 4 bases, and 6 bases lay outside the gene matches. The CDR3 sequence: CASSSQRGVNNEQFF. CDR3 nucleotides: TGTGCCAGCAGTTCCCAGCGGGGGGTGAACAATGAGCAGTTCTTC.

The sample holds a few counts of this clone. The gene calls are TRBV29-1 and TRBJ2-1; a weak D match, TRBD1 (6 bases). CDR1 and CDR2 (germline): SQVTM, ANQGSEA. The CDR3 extends over 15 amino acids. With 2 bases removed from V and 2 bases from J, the gap between germline ends came to 13 bases. The chain's CDR3 is CSVENRALPYNEQFF. The CDR3 DNA reads TGCAGCGTTGAAAACAGGGCTCTGCCCTACAATGAGCAGTTCTTC.

This sequence joins TRBV25-1 and TRBJ2-3; 7 nucleotides match TRBD1. Germline CDR1 reads MGHDK; CDR2 reads SYGVNS. The V segment lost 8 bases and the J segment 2 bases; nucleotides outside the gene matches: 10. The CDR3 is 15 residues long. CDR3 sequence (DNA): TGTGCCAGCCGACAGGGCACCCTACCCACAGATACGCAGTATTTT. This sequence encodes CASRQGTLPTDTQYF.

The chain combines TRBV15 with TRBJ2-7; the D gene is possibly TRBD1 (6 bases). Germline CDR1 and CDR2: LNHNV and YYDKDF (reference sequence). Trimming took off 1 base at V and 7 bases at J, with 17 bases between the two ends. CDR3 length equals 15 residues. The CDR3 nucleotides are TGTGCCACCAGCAGAGGACAGGCTCTCGGCCCAGAGCAGTACTTC. The encoded protein is CATSRGQALGPEQYF.

This clone was seen a few times. The V and J genes are TRBV7-6 and TRBJ2-5; 11 nucleotides line up with TRBD2. Germline V gene sequence: CDR1 SGHVS, CDR2 FNYEAQ. The junction had 5 bases not matched to a gene; V was cut back by 6 bases and J by 2 bases. CDR3 length equals 15 residues. This chain's CDR3 is CASRDSGRGQETQYF. The CDR3 nucleotides are TGTGCCAGCAGGGATAGCGGGAGGGGACAAGAGACCCAGTACTTC.

The gene calls are TRBV6-5 and TRBJ1-2; D not certain. CDR1 MNHEY and CDR2 SVGAGI come from the germline V gene. V lost 2 bases to trimming and J lost 4 bases, with 14 bases between them. The CDR3 totals 15 residues. As DNA, the CDR3 is TGTGCCAGCAGTTACCTGGAGGAGCACCGCTATGGCTACACCTTC. This gives the protein CASSYLEEHRYGYTF.

This chain links TRBV19 with TRBJ2-5; 13 bases are shared with TRBD2. Germline V gene lookup returns CDR1 LNHDA and CDR2 SQIVND (reference sequence). This CDR3 region has 15 residues. J lost 2 bases, V lost 7 bases, and 4 bases had no gene match. CDR3 bases: TGTGCCAGTATGCGGACTAGCGGGAGACAAGAGACCCAGTACTTC. Its protein product is CASMRTSGRQETQYF.

The chain joins TRBV7-2 to TRBJ2-1; TRBD2 matches at 9 bases. The CDR3 is 17 amino acids. V trimming: 5 bases; J trimming: 1 base; junction bases outside the gene matches: 9. The germline CDR1 and CDR2 sequences are SGHTA and FQGNSA. CDR3 bases: TGTGCCAGCAGCCCCGCGATTGCGGGAGGGTCCTACAATGAGCAGTTCTTC. Translated, it gives CASSPAIAGGSYNEQFF.

The rearrangement uses TRBV19 and TRBJ2-7; D is undetermined. This CDR3 is 15 amino acids long. Germline V lookup: CDR1 LNHDA, CDR2 SQIVND (reference sequence). The V gene lost 6 bases and the J gene lost 3 bases, with 18 bases spanning the gap. The CDR3 reads CASRLSPFGLYEQYF. In nucleotides, the CDR3 is TGTGCCAGTAGACTTTCTCCTTTTGGTCTCTACGAGCAGTACTTC.

This clone has a single count. V gene TRBV19 combines with J gene TRBJ2-7, with a possible D match to TRBD1 (5 bases). Germline V gives CDR1 LNHDA, CDR2 SQIVND (reference sequence). The ends were cut back, 6 bases at V and 0 bases at J, with 9 bases in the middle. CDR3 length: 13 residues. The CDR3: CASSDRRSYEQYF. The CDR3 DNA reads TGTGCCAGTAGCGACAGACGCTCCTACGAGCAGTACTTC.

The V gene is TRBV19, the J gene TRBJ1-2; the D is unclear. The CDR3 has 11 amino acids. Trimming removed 4 bases from V and 6 bases from J, with 6 bases in between. From germline, CDR1 is LNHDA and CDR2 SQIVND (reference sequence). The CDR3 spells CASSTADGYTF. The CDR3 DNA is TGTGCCAGTAGTACCGCGGATGGCTACACCTTC.

This chain links TRBV27 with TRBJ2-1, with TRBD1 matching over 7 bases. V dropped 2 bases and J dropped 2; count of bases not matched to a gene: 9. CDR3 length: 17 residues. The germline V gene has CDR1 MNHEY and CDR2 SMNVEV (reference sequence). DNA of the CDR3: TGTGCCAGCAGTTTAAAATCGAACAGGGGTACCTACAATGAGCAGTTCTTC. Encoded protein: CASSLKSNRGTYNEQFF.